Listed here is a single T cell receptor (beta chain). This record comes from a study of identifying expanded T cells in peripheral blood. The CDR3 totals 15 residues. CDR1 and CDR2 from the germline V gene are SNHLY and FYNNEI. With 2 bases removed from V and 5 bases from J, the gap between germline ends came to 13 bases. Method: immunoSEQ multiplex PCR; TCRdb's copy keeps in-frame clones and lacks some. This sample has about 130,000 clones, with approximately 86% found just once. Sequencing input: blood. The sequence came from a person aged 18 to 70 in good health. The rearrangement joins TRBV2 to TRBJ1-5, with unresolved D. Here the CDR3 DNA reads TGTGCCAGCAGTGAAATGTTACAGAATTATCAGCCCCAGCATTTT. It codes for CASSEMLQNYQPQHF.